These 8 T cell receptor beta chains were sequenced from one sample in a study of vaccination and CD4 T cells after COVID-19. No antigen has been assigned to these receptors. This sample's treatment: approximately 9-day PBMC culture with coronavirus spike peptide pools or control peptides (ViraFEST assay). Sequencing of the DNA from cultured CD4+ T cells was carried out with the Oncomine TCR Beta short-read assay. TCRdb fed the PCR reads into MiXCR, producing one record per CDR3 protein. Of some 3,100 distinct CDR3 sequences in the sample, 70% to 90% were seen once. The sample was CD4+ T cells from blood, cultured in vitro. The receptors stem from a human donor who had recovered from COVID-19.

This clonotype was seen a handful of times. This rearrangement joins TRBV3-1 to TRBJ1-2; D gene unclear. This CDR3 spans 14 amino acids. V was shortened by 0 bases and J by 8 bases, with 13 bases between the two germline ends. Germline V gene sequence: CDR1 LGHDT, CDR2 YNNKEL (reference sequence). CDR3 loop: CASSQDVLPGGYTF. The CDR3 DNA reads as TGTGCCAGCAGCCAAGATGTCCTTCCAGGAGGCTACACCTTC.

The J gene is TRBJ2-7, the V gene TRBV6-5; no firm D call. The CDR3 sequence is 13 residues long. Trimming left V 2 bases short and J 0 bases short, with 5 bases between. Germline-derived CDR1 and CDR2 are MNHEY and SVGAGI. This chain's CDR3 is CASSYGLSYEQYF. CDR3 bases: TGTGCCAGCAGTTACGGTCTCTCCTACGAGCAGTACTTC.

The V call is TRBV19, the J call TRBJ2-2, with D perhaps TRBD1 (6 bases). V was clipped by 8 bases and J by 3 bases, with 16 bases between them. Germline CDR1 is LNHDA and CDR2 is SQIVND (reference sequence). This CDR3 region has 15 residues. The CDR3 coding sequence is TGTGCCAGTGGGGGCATAAGGGGGTACACCGGGGAGCTGTTTTTT. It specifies CASGGIRGYTGELFF.

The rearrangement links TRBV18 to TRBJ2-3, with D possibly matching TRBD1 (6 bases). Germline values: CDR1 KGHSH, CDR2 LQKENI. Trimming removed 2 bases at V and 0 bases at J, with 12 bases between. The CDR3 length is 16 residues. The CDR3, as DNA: TGTGCCAGCTCACCAGGGACAACGACTAGCACAGATACGCAGTATTTT. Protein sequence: CASSPGTTTSTDTQYF. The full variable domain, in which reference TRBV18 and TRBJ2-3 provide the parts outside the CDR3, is NAGVMQNPRHLVRRRGQEARLRCSPMKGHSHVYWYRQLPEEGLKFMVYLQKENIIDESGMPKERFSAEFPKEGPSILRIQQVVRGDSAAYFCASSPGTTTSTDTQYFGPGTRLTVL.

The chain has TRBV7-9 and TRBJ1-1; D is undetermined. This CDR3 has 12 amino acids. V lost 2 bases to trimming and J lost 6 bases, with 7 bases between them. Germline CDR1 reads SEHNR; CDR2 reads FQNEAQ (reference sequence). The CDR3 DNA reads TGTGCCAGCAGCTTAACTCGAGCTGAAGCTTTCTTT. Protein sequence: CASSLTRAEAFF.

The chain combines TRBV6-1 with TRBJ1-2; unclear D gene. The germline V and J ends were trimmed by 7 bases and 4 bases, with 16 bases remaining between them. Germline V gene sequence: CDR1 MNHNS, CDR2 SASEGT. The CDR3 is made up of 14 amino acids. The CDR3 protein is CASTEIGRGYGYTF. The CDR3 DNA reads TGTGCCAGCACCGAAATAGGACGGGGCTATGGCTACACCTTC.

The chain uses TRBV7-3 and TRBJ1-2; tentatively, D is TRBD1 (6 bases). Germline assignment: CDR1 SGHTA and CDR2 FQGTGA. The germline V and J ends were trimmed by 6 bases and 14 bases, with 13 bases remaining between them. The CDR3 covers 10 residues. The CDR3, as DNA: TGTGCCAGCAGTCTTGCAGGGGTAACCTTC. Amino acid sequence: CASSLAGVTF. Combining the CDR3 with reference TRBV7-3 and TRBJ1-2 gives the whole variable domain GAGVSQTPSNKVTEKGKYVELRCDPISGHTALYWYRQSLGQGPEFLIYFQGTGAADDSGLPNDRFFAVRPEGSVSTLKIQRTERGDSAVYLCASSLAGVTFGSGTRLTVV.

The CDR3 reads CASSGGTGNSPLHF. The CDR3 DNA follows: TGTGCCAGCAGTGGGGGGACAGGGAATTCACCCCTCCACTTT. This chain links TRBV6-1 with TRBJ1-6; 9 bases line up with TRBD1. The germline V gene has CDR1 MNHNS and CDR2 SASEGT. The V gene end was trimmed by 4 bases and the J gene end by 7 bases; junction bases not matched to a gene: 2. The CDR3 covers 14 residues.